Described below is a single T cell receptor (beta chain) sequence and its context. The method was immunoSEQ multiplex PCR; TCRdb's version includes in-frame clones alone and lacks a portion of them. The sample holds 75,000 to 85,000 clones, around 93% seen once. V was clipped by 5 bases and J by 4 bases; unmatched bases: 3. Per the germline V gene, CDR1 is SEHNR and CDR2 is FQNEAQ (reference sequence). CDR3 size: 13 residues. This record comes from a study of Tregs in tolerant kidney transplant recipients. The source was Tregs from blood, collected before the transplant. The V and J genes are TRBV7-9 and TRBJ1-1, with 8 bases aligning to TRBD1. This sequence originates from a human donor who received a combined kidney and bone marrow transplant. DNA for the CDR3: TGTGCCAGCAGCACAGGGGGGGCCACTGAAGCTTTCTTT. It is translated as CASSTGGATEAFF.